These 29 T cell receptor beta chains share one sample of origin, sequenced in a study of cytomegalovirus exposure and HLA in healthy donors. PCR employed 60 Vbeta and 13 Jbeta primers. Libraries were prepared by immunoSEQ multiplex PCR; TCRdb keeps only in-frame clonotypes and omits some of them. This sample has more than 150,000 clones, with 81% found just once. Material: PBMCs. The receptors originated from a man aged 45-65 years in good health and CMV-seronegative.

V and J are TRBV7-8 and TRBJ2-7; a possible D gene is TRBD2 (5 bases). The germline CDR1 and CDR2 sequences are SGHVS and FQNEAQ. The CDR3 runs to 15 residues. The V end lost 2 bases, the J end lost 3 bases, and 14 bases lay between the germline ends. The CDR3 DNA is TGTGCCAGCAGCTTACGAGGAGGCAGCTTCTACGAGCAGTACTTC. As protein: CASSLRGGSFYEQYF.

V is TRBV7-9 and J is TRBJ2-7; D is possibly TRBD1 (6 bases). From germline, CDR1 is SEHNR and CDR2 FQNEAQ (reference sequence). The CDR3 totals 14 residues. The V and J ends lost 4 bases and 6 bases respectively, with 16 bases between them. CDR3 nucleotide sequence: TGTGCCAGCAGCTCCATACAGGGTTTTCGCGAGCAGTACTTC. This sequence encodes CASSSIQGFREQYF.

This clone turned up a few times. The chain is built from TRBV18 and TRBJ1-5; D gene ambiguous. The CDR3 loop spans 13 amino acids. From germline, CDR1 is KGHSH and CDR2 LQKENI. V was pared by 3 bases and J by 4 bases, with 7 bases between. CDR3 sequence: CASSPAGNQPQHF. In DNA form, the CDR3 reads TGTGCCAGCTCACCCGCGGGGAATCAGCCCCAGCATTTT.

This clone was seen more than once but under ten times. This chain connects TRBV6-1 to TRBJ2-6; D is uncertain. This CDR3 has 15 residues. CDR1 and CDR2 (germline): MNHNS, SASEGT. The V end was cut by 6 bases, the J end by 0 bases, with 9 bases between. CDR3 protein: CASSPTSSGANVLTF. The CDR3 DNA sequence: TGTGCCAGCAGCCCCACGAGCTCTGGGGCCAACGTCCTGACTTTC.

This clone was picked up a small number of times. The gene calls are TRBV2 and TRBJ2-3; D remains ambiguous. The CDR3 covers 11 residues. Germline V gene data show CDR1 as SNHLY and CDR2 as FYNNEI. Trimming removed 6 bases from V and 4 bases from J, with 5 bases in between. CDR3 coding DNA: TGTGCCAGCAGGCAGTCAGATACGCAGTATTTT. Translating it yields CASRQSDTQYF.

The rearrangement links TRBV4-1 to TRBJ1-1; maybe TRBD1 (5 bases). Trimming took 1 base from V and 0 from J, leaving 18 bases between them. The CDR3 contains 18 residues. Germline V lookup: CDR1 MGHRA, CDR2 YSYEKL. The CDR3 coding sequence is TGCGCCAGCAGCCAAGGCAGGGTCGGAGGGCTCATGAACACTGAAGCTTTCTTT. This sequence encodes CASSQGRVGGLMNTEAFF.

The V and J genes are TRBV7-9 and TRBJ1-2, with D possibly being TRBD1 (6 bases). The V end lost 1 base, the J end lost 4 bases, and 7 bases lay between the germline ends. This CDR3 comprises 13 residues. CDR1 is SEHNR and CDR2 is FQNEAQ in the germline V gene (reference sequence). The DNA for the CDR3 is TGTGCCAGCAGCTTAGAGGGGGTCTATGGCTACACCTTC. Encoded protein: CASSLEGVYGYTF.

This chain connects TRBV27 to TRBJ1-1; weak D call: TRBD1 (6 bases). V lost 3 bases and J lost 3, with 14 bases in between. The CDR3 loop spans 15 amino acids. Germline CDR1 MNHEY, CDR2 SMNVEV (reference sequence). CDR3 in amino acids: CASSFTGMMDTEAFF. DNA for the CDR3: TGTGCCAGCAGTTTCACAGGGATGATGGACACTGAAGCTTTCTTT.

In DNA, the CDR3 is TGTGCCAGCAGCTTAGCTGCTAGCGACGAGCAGTACTTC. It specifies CASSLAASDEQYF. The rearrangement links TRBV11-2 to TRBJ2-7, with D maybe TRBD2 (6 bases). The CDR3 extends over 13 amino acids. Germline values: CDR1 SGHAT, CDR2 FQNNGV. Trimming cost V 1 base and J 5 bases, with 9 bases left between them. Looking up the rest from reference TRBV11-2 and TRBJ2-7 gives the full variable domain: EAGVAQSPRYKIIEKRQSVAFWCNPISGHATLYWYQQILGQGPKLLIQFQNNGVVDDSQLPKDRFSAERLKGVDSTLKIQPAKLEDSAVYLCASSLAASDEQYFGPGTRLTVT.

This clone was counted only a few times. The junction and the germline gene differ at one end; a read error may be behind it. The rearrangement links TRBV7-9 to TRBJ1-2; the D gene is possibly TRBD1 (5 bases). Germline CDR1 SEHNR, CDR2 FQNEAQ (reference sequence). The CDR3 runs to 17 residues. The CDR3: CSSSQGLILSPGGGYTF. CDR3 sequence (DNA): TGTTCCAGCAGCCAAGGTCTCATCCTCTCTCCCGGGGGGGGCTACACCTTC.

The chain links TRBV7-9 to TRBJ1-2; 9 nucleotides match TRBD1. Germline values: CDR1 SEHNR, CDR2 FQNEAQ (reference sequence). CDR3 length: 15 amino acids. V shed 5 bases, J shed 3 bases, and the junction held 7 bases outside the gene matches. CDR3 residues: CASSTGQGAYYGYTF. DNA for the CDR3: TGTGCCAGCAGCACGGGACAGGGAGCATACTATGGCTACACCTTC.

This clone was seen once. V usage is TRBV18 and J usage is TRBJ2-7, with 7 bases matching TRBD1. CDR3 length equals 15 residues. V trimming: 1 base; J trimming: 4 bases; junction bases outside the gene matches: 7. Per germline, CDR1 KGHSH and CDR2 LQKENI. The CDR3 nucleotides are TGTGCCAGCTCACCACGTGAGACAGGGCCTTACGAGCAGTACTTC. It yields the protein CASSPRETGPYEQYF. The variable domain in full, completed from reference TRBV18 and TRBJ2-7, reads NAGVMQNPRHLVRRRGQEARLRCSPMKGHSHVYWYRQLPEEGLKFMVYLQKENIIDESGMPKERFSAEFPKEGPSILRIQQVVRGDSAAYFCASSPRETGPYEQYFGPGTRLTVT.

The chain recombines TRBV5-6 with TRBJ2-2, with 9 bases matching TRBD1. This CDR3 has 15 residues. Per the germline V gene, CDR1 is SGHDT and CDR2 is YYEEEE. V lost 5 bases and J lost 4; bases outside the gene matches: 6. The CDR3 sequence: CASRETGGATGELFF. CDR3 coding DNA: TGTGCCAGCAGGGAGACAGGGGGGGCCACCGGGGAGCTGTTTTTT.

The rearrangement uses TRBV2 and TRBJ2-7; tentatively, D is TRBD2 (7 bases). The V gene's germline CDR1 is SNHLY and CDR2 FYNNEI. This CDR3 has 15 residues. V was pared by 7 bases and J by 0 bases, with 16 bases between. CDR3 sequence: CASKGGGVSSYEQYF. The CDR3, as DNA: TGTGCCAGCAAGGGGGGGGGAGTTAGCTCCTACGAGCAGTACTTC.

The sample holds a few counts of this clone. V is TRBV6-1 and J is TRBJ2-5; 7 nucleotides agree with TRBD1. This CDR3 contains 14 residues. Germline V gene data show CDR1 as MNHNS and CDR2 as SASEGT. Unmatched junction bases numbered 8, after V lost 6 bases and J lost 4 bases. Here the CDR3 DNA reads TGTGCCAGCAGGGGAGACAGGGAAATAGAGACCCAGTACTTC. It encodes CASRGDREIETQYF.

Concerning this clone: In this CDR3 the conserved last residue, phenylalanine or tryptophan, is missing, so a read error is likely. The CDR3 here is CASSLAGTTYEQYL. DNA of the CDR3: TGTGCCAGCAGCTTAGCTGGGACAACATACGAGCAGTACCTC. The chain is built from TRBV7-2 and TRBJ2-7; perhaps TRBD1 as D (6 bases). The CDR3 contains 14 residues. Germline CDR1 and CDR2: SGHTA and FQGNSA. The V end was cut by 0 bases, the J end by 4 bases, with 10 bases between.

The chain uses TRBV5-1 and TRBJ2-2; the match to TRBD2 covers 11 bases. Trimming at V came to 4 bases and at J to 2 bases, leaving 7 bases not matched to a gene. CDR1 and CDR2 from the germline V gene are SGHRS and YFSETQ. This CDR3 region has 17 residues. The CDR3 is CASSVSGGATNTGELFF. The CDR3 DNA sequence: TGCGCCAGCAGCGTTAGCGGGGGGGCCACAAACACCGGGGAGCTGTTTTTT. Together with reference TRBV5-1 and TRBJ2-2, the CDR3 gives the full variable domain: KAGVTQTPRYLIKTRGQQVTLSCSPISGHRSVSWYQQTPGQGLQFLFEYFSETQRNKGNFPGRFSGRQFSNSRSEMNVSTLELGDSALYLCASSVSGGATNTGELFFGEGSRLTVL.

This clone was observed once. The V call is TRBV30, the J call TRBJ2-5; D gene unclear. CDR1 and CDR2 from the germline V gene are GTSNPN and SVGIG (reference sequence). This CDR3 comprises 13 residues. Trimming cost V 6 bases and J 2 bases, with 13 bases left between them. CDR3 DNA sequence: TGTGCCTGTATAATAACAGCACAAGAGACCCAGTACTTC. This gives the protein CACIITAQETQYF.

The rearrangement links TRBV7-3 to TRBJ1-5; no reliable D call. Trimming removed 2 bases from V and 4 bases from J, with 6 bases in between. Germline CDR1 reads SGHTA; CDR2 reads FQGTGA. The CDR3 covers 13 residues. The CDR3 here is CASSLGRNQPQHF. The CDR3 coding sequence is TGTGCCAGCAGCTTAGGGCGAAATCAGCCCCAGCATTTT.

The J gene is TRBJ2-5, the V gene TRBV7-7, with a tentative D call TRBD1 (5 bases). This CDR3 has 14 amino acids. CDR1 and CDR2 (germline): SSHAT, FNYEAQ (reference sequence). Trimming stripped 4 bases from V and 4 bases from J, with 13 bases between. The CDR3 coding sequence is TGTGCCAGCAGCTCCCTTGGGCAGGGAGAGACCCAGTACTTC. This sequence encodes CASSSLGQGETQYF.

To note about this clone: The sample has other DNA sequences that encode this CDR3 too. The CDR3 region is CASSSKYEQYF. The CDR3 DNA reads as TGTGCCAGCAGCTCCAAATACGAGCAGTACTTC. The chain links TRBV5-6 to TRBJ2-7; the D is unclear. This CDR3 has 11 amino acids. V dropped 3 bases and J dropped 4 bases, with 5 bases sitting between them. Germline lookup yields CDR1 SGHDT and CDR2 YYEEEE.

This clone was recorded only once. This chain links TRBV6-5 with TRBJ2-7; 9 bases are a match to TRBD1. The CDR3 is made up of 15 amino acids. V gave up 0 bases and J gave up 2 bases; unmatched junction bases: 2. CDR1 is MNHEY, CDR2 SVGAGI, per germline. CDR3 sequence: CASSYSNRGPYEQYF. In DNA form, the CDR3 reads TGTGCCAGCAGTTACTCCAACAGGGGGCCCTACGAGCAGTACTTC.

The chain has TRBV5-1 and TRBJ1-1, with D maybe TRBD1 (6 bases). Per germline, CDR1 SGHRS and CDR2 YFSETQ. The CDR3 has 14 amino acids. Trimming shortened V by 5 bases and J by 1 base, and 12 bases separated the two germline ends. The CDR3 DNA reads as TGCGCCAGCAGTTACGGACAGCCGAACACTGAAGCTTTCTTT. Translating it yields CASSYGQPNTEAFF. Variable domain in full (rest from reference TRBV5-1 and TRBJ1-1): KAGVTQTPRYLIKTRGQQVTLSCSPISGHRSVSWYQQTPGQGLQFLFEYFSETQRNKGNFPGRFSGRQFSNSRSEMNVSTLELGDSALYLCASSYGQPNTEAFFGQGTRLTVV.

The chain is built from TRBV2 and TRBJ2-2; tentatively, D is TRBD1 (6 bases). Germline V gene data show CDR1 as SNHLY and CDR2 as FYNNEI. The CDR3 totals 15 residues. Trimming removed 4 bases at V and 0 bases at J, with 9 bases between. The CDR3 nucleotides read TGTGCCAGCAGTGCGACAGGCGCGAACACCGGGGAGCTGTTTTTT. Translated: CASSATGANTGELFF.

The genes are TRBV9 and TRBJ1-6; tentative D call: TRBD1 (5 bases). The CDR3 is 14 amino acids. The germline V gene has CDR1 SGDLS and CDR2 YYNGEE. The ends were cut back, 0 bases at V and 7 bases at J, with 8 bases in the middle. CDR3 residues: CASSVAGINSPLHF. The DNA of the CDR3 is TGTGCCAGCAGCGTAGCAGGGATAAATTCACCCCTCCACTTT.

The chain employs TRBV5-1 and TRBJ2-1, with no clear D. Trimming took off 0 bases at V and 0 bases at J, with 10 bases between the two ends. This CDR3 spans 16 amino acids. CDR1 is SGHRS, CDR2 YFSETQ, per germline. CDR3 sequence (DNA): TGCGCCAGCAGCTTGGGGGCAGATCCCTCCTACAATGAGCAGTTCTTC. Its translation is CASSLGADPSYNEQFF. The complete variable domain, with remaining parts taken from reference TRBV5-1 and TRBJ2-1, reads KAGVTQTPRYLIKTRGQQVTLSCSPISGHRSVSWYQQTPGQGLQFLFEYFSETQRNKGNFPGRFSGRQFSNSRSEMNVSTLELGDSALYLCASSLGADPSYNEQFFGPGTRLTVL.

This clone was counted a few times. This chain uses TRBV19 with TRBJ2-1; the match to TRBD2 covers 9 bases. This CDR3 is built from 17 residues. Germline assignment: CDR1 LNHDA and CDR2 SQIVND (reference sequence). For the CDR3, the DNA is TGTGGGGTAATGACTAGCGGACTTAGAAACCTTTACAATGAGCAGTTCTTC. It is translated as CGVMTSGLRNLYNEQFF.

The chain uses TRBV5-1 and TRBJ2-6, with a tentative D call TRBD2 (7 bases). This CDR3 spans 15 amino acids. Per the germline V gene, CDR1 is SGHRS and CDR2 is YFSETQ. Trimming shortened V by 6 bases and J by 4 bases, and 14 bases separated the two germline ends. The CDR3, as DNA: TGCGCCAGCACCCGGGGGGCAGCGGGGGCCAACGTCCTGACTTTC. Amino acids: CASTRGAAGANVLTF.

This chain links TRBV5-1 with TRBJ1-1; TRBD1 matches at 7 bases. The V and J ends lost 0 bases and 6 bases, in that order; junction bases with no gene match: 8. This CDR3 is 15 amino acids long. Germline V CDR1 and CDR2: SGHRS, YFSETQ. CDR3 in amino acids: CASSLETGWSAEAFF. The CDR3 DNA follows: TGCGCCAGCAGCTTGGAGACAGGGTGGTCGGCTGAAGCTTTCTTT.